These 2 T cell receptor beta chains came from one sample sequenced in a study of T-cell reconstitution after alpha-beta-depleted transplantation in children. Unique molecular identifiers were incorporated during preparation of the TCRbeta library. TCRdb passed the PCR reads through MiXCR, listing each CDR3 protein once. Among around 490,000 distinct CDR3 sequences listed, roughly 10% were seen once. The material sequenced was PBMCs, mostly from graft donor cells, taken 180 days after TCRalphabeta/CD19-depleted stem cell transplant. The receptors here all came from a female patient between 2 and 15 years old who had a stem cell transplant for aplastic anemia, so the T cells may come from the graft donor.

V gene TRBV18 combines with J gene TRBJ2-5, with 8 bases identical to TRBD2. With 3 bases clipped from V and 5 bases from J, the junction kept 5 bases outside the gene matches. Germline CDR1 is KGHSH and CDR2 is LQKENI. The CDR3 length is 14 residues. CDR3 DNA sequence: TGTGCCAGCTCACCGCCTAGCGGGTTGGAGACCCAGTACTTC. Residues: CASSPPSGLETQYF.

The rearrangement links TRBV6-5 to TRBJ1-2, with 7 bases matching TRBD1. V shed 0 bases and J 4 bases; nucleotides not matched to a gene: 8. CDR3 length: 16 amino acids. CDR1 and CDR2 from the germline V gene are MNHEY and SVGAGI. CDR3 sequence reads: CASSYSSRGGGYGYTF. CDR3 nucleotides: TGTGCCAGCAGTTACTCTTCCCGAGGGGGCGGCTATGGCTACACCTTC.